Each of the 2 T cell receptor beta chains below was sequenced from the same sample in a study of CD8 T cells in ankylosing spondylitis. Findings and caveats of the study: Ankylosing spondylitis blood appeared to carry a characteristic TCR beta motif of seven to nine highly homologous variants.

Using its own MiXCR run on the 5' RACE reads, TCRdb lists one record per CDR3 protein. This table holds 700,000 to 1,000,000 distinct CDR3 sequences, approximately 12% found once. These receptors lack a known antigen. Sample: blood, either unsorted or a sorted T cell fraction (not recorded which). The receptor set was obtained from a male donor with ankylosing spondylitis.

Only a few counts were recorded for this clonotype. The rearrangement links TRBV20-1 to TRBJ1-2; unclear D gene. Per germline, CDR1 DFQATT and CDR2 SNEGSKA (reference sequence). Trimming removed 6 bases at V and 7 bases at J, with 21 bases between. This CDR3 contains 14 residues. In DNA, the CDR3 is TGCAGTGCGCCCCTAGGCCAGGCTGAGGTTGGCTACACCTTC. It translates to CSAPLGQAEVGYTF.

Many counts were recorded for this clonotype. The genes are TRBV29-1 and TRBJ2-1; TRBD2 is a possible D gene (5 bases). The CDR3 loop spans 13 amino acids. CDR1 and CDR2 from the germline V gene are SQVTM and ANQGSEA. V lost 4 bases, J lost 8 bases, and 15 bases lay in between. CDR3 in amino acids: CSVGTHPQDEQFF. The CDR3 DNA follows: TGCAGCGTTGGGACTCACCCTCAGGATGAGCAGTTCTTC.